These 30 T cell receptor beta chains came from one sample sequenced in a study of early stage breast cancer tumors. The method was immunoSEQ multiplex PCR; TCRdb's version includes in-frame clones alone and lacks a portion of them. Among around 53,000 clones listed, 75% to 95% were seen once. What was sequenced was blood. Receptor source: a person aged 70 to 85 with breast cancer.

The V gene is TRBV5-1, the J gene TRBJ2-1; 11 bases are shared with TRBD2. The CDR3 sequence is 17 residues long. The trim removed 6 bases at V and 7 bases at J, leaving 15 bases unmatched. Germline V gene data show CDR1 as SGHRS and CDR2 as YFSETQ. CDR3 amino acids: CASNGGATSGIKNEQFF. The DNA of the CDR3 is TGCGCCAGCAATGGGGGGGCGACTAGCGGGATAAAGAATGAGCAGTTCTTC.

The chain has TRBV13 and TRBJ2-2, with TRBD2 matching over 9 bases. The CDR3 length is 15 residues. Trimming took 4 bases from V and 5 from J; bases not matched to a gene: 5. The germline V gene has CDR1 PRHDT and CDR2 FYEKMQ (reference sequence). CDR3 amino acids: CASSSAGGRTGELFF. In nucleotides, the CDR3 is TGTGCCAGCAGCTCGGCGGGGGGGCGGACCGGGGAGCTGTTTTTT.

This clone was seen just once. The V call is TRBV5-8, the J call TRBJ2-7, with 8 bases aligning to TRBD2. Trimming took 6 bases from V and 5 from J; bases not matched to a gene: 7. Looked up from germline, CDR1 is SGHTS and CDR2 is YDEGEE. The CDR3 has 13 amino acids. CDR3 nucleotide sequence: TGTGCCAGCACTCTACGGGGGGGGAACGAGCAGTACTTC. It is translated as CASTLRGGNEQYF.

V usage is TRBV6-5 and J usage is TRBJ1-5; 8 nucleotides agree with TRBD1. Germline CDR1 MNHEY, CDR2 SVGAGI. V was pared by 6 bases and J by 3 bases, with 7 bases of the junction left unmatched. The length of the CDR3 is 15 residues. The CDR3 region is CASSPNRGVNQPQHF. CDR3 DNA: TGTGCCAGCAGCCCAAACAGGGGGGTCAATCAGCCCCAGCATTTT.

The chain joins TRBV19 to TRBJ2-2, with 7 bases matching TRBD1. Per germline, CDR1 LNHDA and CDR2 SQIVND (reference sequence). With 4 bases clipped from V and 2 bases from J, the junction kept 10 bases outside the gene matches. The CDR3 runs 17 residues. The CDR3 region is CASSTTGVVPNTGELFF. CDR3 nucleotides: TGTGCCAGTAGTACAACAGGGGTGGTACCTAACACCGGGGAGCTGTTTTTT.

The chain combines TRBV5-3 with TRBJ2-3; 7 nucleotides agree with TRBD1. TRBV5-3 is sorted into the ORF group, with uncertain function. The CDR3 runs to 17 residues. The ends lost 0 bases at V and 0 bases at J; junction bases unmatched: 7. The CDR3 region is CARSLARGPISTDTQYF. The CDR3 DNA reads TGTGCCAGAAGCTTGGCGAGGGGGCCTATAAGCACAGATACGCAGTATTTT.

The chain is built from TRBV2 and TRBJ2-1; 9 bases are shared with TRBD2. This CDR3 has 16 residues. From germline, CDR1 is SNHLY and CDR2 FYNNEI. V was pared by 1 base and J by 6 bases, with 7 bases of the junction left unmatched. The DNA for the CDR3 is TGTGCCAGCAGTGAAGAGGCGGGGGGGCTGGGCAATGAGCAGTTCTTC. Translated, it gives CASSEEAGGLGNEQFF.

The V gene is TRBV28, the J gene TRBJ1-2, with D possibly being TRBD1 (5 bases). The CDR3 runs to 14 residues. CDR1 MDHEN and CDR2 SYDVKM come from the germline V gene. Trimming took 4 bases from V and 4 from J, leaving 13 bases between them. CDR3 DNA sequence: TGTGCCAGCAGTTCGACCGGACACCTCTATGGCTACACCTTC. Protein product: CASSSTGHLYGYTF.

In its sample, this clone was seen once. V usage is TRBV9 and J usage is TRBJ1-2, with D perhaps matching TRBD1 (6 bases). This CDR3 comprises 15 residues. Germline values: CDR1 SGDLS, CDR2 YYNGEE. V lost 6 bases and J lost 4, with 19 bases in between. CDR3 bases: TGTGCCAGCACCCCGGGTGGGGGCGGAAGCTATGGCTACACCTTC. Its protein is CASTPGGGGSYGYTF.

V is TRBV20-1 and J is TRBJ2-7; tentative D call: TRBD1 (6 bases). Trimming cost V 8 bases and J 5 bases, with 13 bases left between them. Germline V lookup: CDR1 DFQATT, CDR2 SNEGSKA (reference sequence). The length of the CDR3 is 11 residues. CDR3 sequence: CSMGGGHEQYF. The CDR3 bases are TGCAGTATGGGTGGGGGCCACGAGCAGTACTTC.

CDR3 sequence reads: CASRGDRGKGGYTF. CDR3 bases: TGTGCCAGCAGAGGGGACAGGGGAAAAGGGGGCTACACCTTC. The chain combines TRBV27 with TRBJ1-2, with TRBD1 matching 10 bases. The V segment lost 6 bases and the J segment 8 bases; nucleotides outside the gene matches: 9. This CDR3 has 14 residues. Germline CDR1 reads MNHEY; CDR2 reads SMNVEV (reference sequence).

The V call is TRBV2, the J call TRBJ2-6; TRBD1 aligns across 10 bases. This CDR3 is 16 amino acids long. Trimming at V came to 8 bases and at J to 3 bases, leaving 7 bases not matched to a gene. Germline V gives CDR1 SNHLY, CDR2 FYNNEI. The CDR3 coding sequence is TGTGCCAGCGGAAGGGACAGGGGTTTTGGGGCCAACGTCCTGACTTTC. Its protein is CASGRDRGFGANVLTF. The complete variable domain, with remaining parts taken from reference TRBV2 and TRBJ2-6, reads EPEVTQTPSHQVTQMGQEVILRCVPISNHLYFYWYRQILGQKVEFLVSFYNNEISEKSEIFDDQFSVERPDGSNFTLKIRSTKLEDSAMYFCASGRDRGFGANVLTFGAGSRLTVL.

The V gene is TRBV6-5, the J gene TRBJ2-5; D might be TRBD1 (5 bases). This CDR3 spans 13 amino acids. Trimming cost V 2 bases and J 5 bases, with 9 bases left between them. From germline, CDR1 is MNHEY and CDR2 SVGAGI. CDR3: CASSYPGWETQYF. CDR3 coding DNA: TGTGCCAGCAGTTACCCAGGGTGGGAGACCCAGTACTTC.

The chain is built from TRBV27 and TRBJ1-5; D call uncertain. The CDR3 contains 15 residues. V shed 6 bases and J shed 6 bases, with 18 bases lying between them. Per germline, CDR1 MNHEY and CDR2 SMNVEV (reference sequence). CDR3 in amino acids: CASSPRGRVSQPQHF. CDR3 coding DNA: TGTGCCAGCAGCCCCCGGGGAAGGGTAAGTCAGCCCCAGCATTTT.

This clone was picked up a small number of times. Other DNA sequences from this sample encode an identical CDR3 as well. The rearrangement joins TRBV30 to TRBJ1-2; D perhaps matches TRBD1 (5 bases). V was trimmed by 0 bases and J by 4 bases, leaving 9 bases between them. The CDR3 contains 13 residues. The germline CDR1 and CDR2 sequences are GTSNPN and SVGIG (reference sequence). The CDR3 DNA follows: TGTGCCTGGAGTGTAAGCCAGGGCTATGGCTACACCTTC. Residues: CAWSVSQGYGYTF.

The chain combines TRBV29-1 with TRBJ2-7; 7 bases agree with TRBD2. Germline trimming cut 5 bases from V and 4 bases from J; bases unmatched to any gene: 8. CDR1 and CDR2 from the germline V gene are SQVTM and ANQGSEA. This CDR3 comprises 13 residues. CDR3 sequence (DNA): TGCAGCGTTTCCGACGAGCGGGAATACGAGCAGTACTTC. Protein sequence: CSVSDEREYEQYF.

The chain employs TRBV5-8 and TRBJ2-7; D is possibly TRBD2 (6 bases). The CDR3 sequence is 15 residues long. V lost 4 bases and J lost 4, with 18 bases in between. Germline assignment: CDR1 SGHTS and CDR2 YDEGEE. The chain's CDR3 is CASSPVGGLDYEQYF. CDR3 sequence (DNA): TGTGCCAGCAGCCCGGTCGGGGGACTGGATTACGAGCAGTACTTC. The whole variable domain, remainder taken from reference TRBV5-8 and TRBJ2-7, is EAGVTQSPTHLIKTRGQQATLRCSPISGHTSVYWYQQALGLGLQFLLWYDEGEERNRGNFPPRFSGRQFPNYSSELNVNALELEDSALYLCASSPVGGLDYEQYFGPGTRLTVT.

CDR3 nucleotide sequence: TGTGCCAGCAGCCGCCCCCAGGGACAGCCATTTGAAGCTTTCTTT. Its translation: CASSRPQGQPFEAFF. The genes are TRBV6-5 and TRBJ1-1; 7 bases match TRBD1. The germline CDR1 and CDR2 sequences are MNHEY and SVGAGI. The CDR3 sequence is 15 residues long. Trimming removed 6 bases from V and 7 bases from J; junction bases left unmatched: 14.

V gene TRBV19 combines with J gene TRBJ1-2, with TRBD1 matching 7 bases. V dropped 3 bases and J dropped 6; count of bases not matched to a gene: 19. The CDR3 covers 18 residues. Germline CDR1 is LNHDA and CDR2 is SQIVND (reference sequence). The CDR3 DNA reads TGTGCCAGTAGTATGCTCATGAGGACAGGAGGAGGCCCTAATGGCTACACCTTC. It yields the protein CASSMLMRTGGGPNGYTF.

This sequence joins TRBV10-2 and TRBJ2-3; TRBD2 might be the D (5 bases). The germline CDR1 and CDR2 sequences are WSHSY and SAAADI. CDR3 length: 16 amino acids. Trimming took 5 bases from V and 4 from J, leaving 19 bases between them. The CDR3 coding sequence is TGCGCCAGCAGTACCCTGGGCCTAGCCTTCTCAGATACGCAGTATTTT. Its translation: CASSTLGLAFSDTQYF.

V usage is TRBV11-2 and J usage is TRBJ1-1; D gene ambiguous. V gave up 3 bases and J gave up 1 base, with 9 bases separating them. Germline values: CDR1 SGHAT, CDR2 FQNNGV. This CDR3 region has 14 residues. In nucleotides, the CDR3 is TGTGCCAGCAGCTTCTCGGGATCGAACACTGAAGCTTTCTTT. Residues: CASSFSGSNTEAFF.

This clone was seen a handful of times. The chain uses TRBV7-3 and TRBJ1-1; TRBD1 agrees at 8 bases. The germline gives CDR1 SGHTA, CDR2 FQGTGA. The CDR3 runs to 13 residues. Germline trimming cut 2 bases from V and 4 bases from J; bases unmatched to any gene: 0. In nucleotides, the CDR3 is TGTGCCAGCAGCTTAGACAGGGGCACTGAAGCTTTCTTT. Its translation is CASSLDRGTEAFF.

This clone was recorded only once. The chain carries TRBV11-2 and TRBJ2-1, with 8 bases fitting TRBD2. CDR1 and CDR2 from the germline V gene are SGHAT and FQNNGV. Trimming at V came to 5 bases and at J to 2 bases, leaving 14 bases not matched to a gene. The CDR3 length is 18 residues. The CDR3: CASSLNTPSGSTYNEQFF. CDR3 DNA sequence: TGTGCCAGCAGCCTCAATACCCCAAGCGGGAGTACCTACAATGAGCAGTTCTTC.

Only one count was recorded for this clone. CDR3 nucleotide sequence: TGCGCCAGCAGCTTGCTCGGCTCCTATAATTCACCCCTCCACTTT. This translates into CASSLLGSYNSPLHF. The chain carries TRBV5-1 and TRBJ1-6, with D unclear. This CDR3 contains 15 residues. The V gene's germline CDR1 is SGHRS and CDR2 YFSETQ. The V end lost 1 base, the J end lost 0 bases, and 5 bases lay between the germline ends.

The chain joins TRBV5-1 to TRBJ1-5, with 7 bases identical to TRBD1. V was clipped by 4 bases and J by 4 bases; unmatched bases: 5. The germline V gene encodes CDR1 SGHRS and CDR2 YFSETQ. The CDR3 contains 14 residues. The CDR3 region is CASSTGTENQPQHF. The DNA for the CDR3 is TGCGCCAGCAGCACGGGGACAGAGAATCAGCCCCAGCATTTT.

The rearrangement uses TRBV2 and TRBJ1-2; D is uncertain. The germline CDR1 and CDR2 sequences are SNHLY and FYNNEI. There are 10 residues in the CDR3. Trimming took 8 bases from V and 5 from J, leaving 6 bases between them. The CDR3 DNA is TGTGCCAGCGAGGGATATGGCTACACCTTC. This sequence encodes CASEGYGYTF.

This chain links TRBV14 with TRBJ1-2, with D perhaps TRBD1 (6 bases). The V gene lost 0 bases and the J gene lost 0 bases, with 11 bases spanning the gap. This CDR3 region has 16 residues. Germline V gene data show CDR1 as SGHDN and CDR2 as FVKESK. The CDR3 region has the DNA TGTGCCAGCAGCCAAGATCTAAGGGGGACTAACTATGGCTACACCTTC. Translation gives CASSQDLRGTNYGYTF.

The J gene is TRBJ1-2, the V gene TRBV7-2; maybe TRBD1 (5 bases). This CDR3 has 14 amino acids. CDR1 is SGHTA, CDR2 FQGNSA, per germline. The V and J ends lost 5 bases and 8 bases respectively, with 18 bases between them. CDR3 sequence (DNA): TGTGCCAGCAGCCCGTCGGGCGGGGGAGAGGGCTACACCTTC. It yields the protein CASSPSGGGEGYTF.

The gene calls are TRBV19 and TRBJ1-5; D is perhaps TRBD1 (5 bases). This CDR3 is 15 amino acids long. Per the germline V gene, CDR1 is LNHDA and CDR2 is SQIVND (reference sequence). V was cut by 3 bases and J by 1 base, with 10 bases left in between. The CDR3 protein is CASSMWAGSNQPQHF. For the CDR3, the DNA is TGTGCCAGTAGTATGTGGGCAGGGAGCAATCAGCCCCAGCATTTT.

This clone was counted once. CDR3 in DNA: TGCGCCAGCAGCCCGGGTCCATCAGTACAAGAGACCCAGTACTTC. It is translated as CASSPGPSVQETQYF. The genes are TRBV5-1 and TRBJ2-5; D uncertain. V lost 4 bases and J 2 bases, leaving 15 bases between the germline ends. The CDR3 is 15 amino acids. CDR1 SGHRS and CDR2 YFSETQ come from the germline V gene.